This T cell receptor (beta chain) emerged from a study of long-term antiretroviral therapy in people with HIV. Runs used v3.0 of the immunoSEQ assay and were done at survey level. Generated by immunoSEQ multiplex PCR, the TCRdb table keeps only in-frame clones and is missing some. The sample has about 33,000 clones; 60% to 85% are singletons. V shed 6 bases and J shed 2 bases, with 13 bases lying between them. Germline assignment: CDR1 MNHEY and CDR2 SMNVEV (reference sequence). CDR3 length equals 15 residues. This chain connects TRBV27 to TRBJ2-2; D is unclear. The sequence came from a woman aged 45 to 65 with HIV. Specimen: unsorted PBMCs, collected 2 years after starting antiretroviral therapy. Here the CDR3 reads CASRVGWGNTGELFF. The CDR3 DNA sequence: TGTGCCAGCAGGGTCGGGTGGGGAAACACCGGGGAGCTGTTTTTT.